This T cell receptor (beta chain) was recovered during a study of T-cell memory formation after mild COVID-19. Note on this clonotype: What it binds is not known.

Broader study findings: SARS-CoV-2 specificity of second-wave clones peaking day 37 was unconfirmed.

The CDR3 runs to 17 residues. In germline, CDR1 is LGHNA, CDR2 YNFKEQ. Germline trimming cut 4 bases from V and 4 bases from J; bases unmatched to any gene: 12. TCRdb ran MiXCR on the 5' RACE reads and lists one entry per CDR3 protein. The data show 350,000 or so distinct CDR3 sequences, about 21% seen once. The source material was PBMCs or a T cell subset sorted from them (not recorded which). The V and J genes are TRBV4-2 and TRBJ2-3, with 9 bases identical to TRBD2. The TCR was taken from an adult woman who had mild COVID-19 (a few samples of this study predate the infection). Cell type and time point are not known. The CDR3, as DNA: TGTGCCAGCAGCCCCTTCCTAAGCGGGGGGCCCCCAGATACGCAGTATTTT. Translating it yields CASSPFLSGGPPDTQYF.